This T cell receptor (beta chain) was captured by sequencing in a study of beta chain features in type 1 diabetes. Remarks on this clone: Its antigen remains unknown.

Sequencing targeted expressed TCRB transcripts, as all isolated RNA had been reverse transcribed. The average read count of naive, central memory and regulatory T cell samples was around 3.6 million. Measured with immunoSEQ multiplex PCR; TCRdb has only the in-frame clones, and not every one. In the table there are around 310,000 clones, roughly 14% of which are singletons. The study's findings and limits: Among all four CD4+ subsets, Type 1 diabetes patients had TCRB CDR3s that were moderately but significantly shorter. At VDJ recombination sites, type 1 diabetes patients had fewer insertions and more deleted nucleotides.

One heparinised blood draw, averaging roughly 0.12 L, came from each donor. Source material: naive CD4+ T cells from blood. This TCR was sampled from a woman between 18 and 29 years old with type 1 diabetes.

CDR3 DNA: TGTGCCAGCAGTTACGGGACAGGGGAAACTAATCAGCCCCAGCATTTT. Its translation: CASSYGTGETNQPQHF. The rearrangement uses TRBV6-6 and TRBJ1-5, with 10 bases aligning to TRBD1. Germline V lookup: CDR1 MNHNY, CDR2 SVGAGI (reference sequence). CDR3 length: 16 amino acids. With 2 bases clipped from V and 4 bases from J, the junction kept 5 bases outside the gene matches.